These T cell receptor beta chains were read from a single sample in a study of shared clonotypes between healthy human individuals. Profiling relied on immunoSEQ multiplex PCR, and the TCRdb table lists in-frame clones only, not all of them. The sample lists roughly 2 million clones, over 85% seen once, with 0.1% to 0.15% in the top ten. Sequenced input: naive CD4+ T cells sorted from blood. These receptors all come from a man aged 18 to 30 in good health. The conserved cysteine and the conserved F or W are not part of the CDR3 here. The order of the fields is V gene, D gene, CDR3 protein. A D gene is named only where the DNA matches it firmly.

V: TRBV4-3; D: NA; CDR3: ASSQVGLGAT
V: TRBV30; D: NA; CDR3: AWSVLRETQY
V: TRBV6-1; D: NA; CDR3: ASRPPGTYGYT
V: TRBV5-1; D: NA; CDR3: ASTRTGYHEQY
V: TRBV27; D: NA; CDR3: ASSSIGEKLF
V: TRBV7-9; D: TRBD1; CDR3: ASSPRTGGNEKLF
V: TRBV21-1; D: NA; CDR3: ASTLPGDPGPQNRDTGELF
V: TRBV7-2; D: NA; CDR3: ASSLWDGGEQY
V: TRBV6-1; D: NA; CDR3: ASSHGVSGNTIY
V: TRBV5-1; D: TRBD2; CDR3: ASNLTPGLAGETQY
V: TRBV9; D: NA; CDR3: ASSVTAGYGLNYGYT
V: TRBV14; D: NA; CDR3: ASSQVGFPGTREAF
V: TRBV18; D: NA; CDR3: ASSQGQGGYEQY
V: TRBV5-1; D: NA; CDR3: ASSLVSNPNTEAF
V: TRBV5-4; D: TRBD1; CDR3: ASSLGQASVNTEAF
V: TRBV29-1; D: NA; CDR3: SVGLGGNYEQY
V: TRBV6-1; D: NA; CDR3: ASSELDGNTGELF
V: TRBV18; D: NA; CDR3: ASSPPVNSYEQY
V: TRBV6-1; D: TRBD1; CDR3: ASTRDRGYEQY
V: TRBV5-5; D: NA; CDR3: ASSLDRVNQPQH
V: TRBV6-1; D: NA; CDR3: ASSWVRATYEQY
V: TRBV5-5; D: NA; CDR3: ASSSQAGLNTEAF
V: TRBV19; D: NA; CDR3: ASSIAAPLYGYT
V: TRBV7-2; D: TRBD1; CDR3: ASSLAQGLDIQY
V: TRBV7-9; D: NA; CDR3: ASSLAHRDEQF
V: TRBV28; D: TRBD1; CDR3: ATGQGAPTEAF
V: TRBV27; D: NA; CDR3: ATSTHPGWGRRTEAF
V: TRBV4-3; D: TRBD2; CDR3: ASSQDTVGLAGSDTQY
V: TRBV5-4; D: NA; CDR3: ASSLVNVGALRNNEQF